This T cell receptor (beta chain) was identified during a study of read filtering for tumor transcriptome and immune sequencing. Looking at the study overall: The cohort had 17 to 20 men and more than 13 women aged roughly 47 to 80, mean about 68 years.

This clonotype was recorded at least ten times. Its antigen remains unidentified. CDR3 size: 12 residues. The germline V gene has CDR1 DFQATT and CDR2 SNEGSKA (reference sequence). V dropped 5 bases and J dropped 7 bases, with 11 bases sitting between them. Molecular barcoded adaptors covering alpha/delta and beta/gamma chains were used on 400 to 450 ng RNA. In TCRdb, the reads were re-called with MiXCR into one record per CDR3 protein. The profile shows roughly 67,000 distinct CDR3 sequences, roughly 19% of them singletons. The study's findings and limits: RNA-seq captured clonotypes less deeply and reliably than IR-seq.

The rearrangement uses TRBV20-1 and TRBJ1-4; D not resolved. Sequenced sample: a population of CD138-negative cells sorted from bone marrow. The receptor was isolated from a donor at least 40 years old with multiple myeloma. CDR3 loop: CSAVWVGEKLFF. In nucleotides, the CDR3 is TGCAGTGCTGTCTGGGTTGGTGAAAAACTGTTTTTT.